This T cell receptor (beta chain) was profiled in a study of T cell responses to AZD1222 COVID-19 vaccine. Study-wide points: Spike as a whole was targeted by vaccine-associated CD4 TCRs, dominant at 160-218 and 743-854. Regions left unmutated in variants are reportedly the target of nearly half of spike-specific TCRs. The repertoires were collected only after the peak T cell response.

This table comes from immunoSEQ multiplex PCR, and its TCRdb copy is limited to in-frame clones, with some not included. This sample has approximately 110,000 clones, with about nine tenths found just once. A note on this clone: Its antigen is unidentified.

With 0 bases removed from V and 7 bases from J, the gap between germline ends came to 4 bases. Per the germline V gene, CDR1 is SEHNR and CDR2 is FQNEAQ (reference sequence). CDR3 size: 13 residues. The chain joins TRBV7-9 to TRBJ1-6; D remains ambiguous. The clonotype originates from an adult in good health. The sequencing here drew on peripheral blood, taken on day 0 of AZD1222 vaccination. CDR3 nucleotides: TGTGCCAGCAGCTTAGCCTTAAATTCACCCCTCCACTTT. Protein product: CASSLALNSPLHF.